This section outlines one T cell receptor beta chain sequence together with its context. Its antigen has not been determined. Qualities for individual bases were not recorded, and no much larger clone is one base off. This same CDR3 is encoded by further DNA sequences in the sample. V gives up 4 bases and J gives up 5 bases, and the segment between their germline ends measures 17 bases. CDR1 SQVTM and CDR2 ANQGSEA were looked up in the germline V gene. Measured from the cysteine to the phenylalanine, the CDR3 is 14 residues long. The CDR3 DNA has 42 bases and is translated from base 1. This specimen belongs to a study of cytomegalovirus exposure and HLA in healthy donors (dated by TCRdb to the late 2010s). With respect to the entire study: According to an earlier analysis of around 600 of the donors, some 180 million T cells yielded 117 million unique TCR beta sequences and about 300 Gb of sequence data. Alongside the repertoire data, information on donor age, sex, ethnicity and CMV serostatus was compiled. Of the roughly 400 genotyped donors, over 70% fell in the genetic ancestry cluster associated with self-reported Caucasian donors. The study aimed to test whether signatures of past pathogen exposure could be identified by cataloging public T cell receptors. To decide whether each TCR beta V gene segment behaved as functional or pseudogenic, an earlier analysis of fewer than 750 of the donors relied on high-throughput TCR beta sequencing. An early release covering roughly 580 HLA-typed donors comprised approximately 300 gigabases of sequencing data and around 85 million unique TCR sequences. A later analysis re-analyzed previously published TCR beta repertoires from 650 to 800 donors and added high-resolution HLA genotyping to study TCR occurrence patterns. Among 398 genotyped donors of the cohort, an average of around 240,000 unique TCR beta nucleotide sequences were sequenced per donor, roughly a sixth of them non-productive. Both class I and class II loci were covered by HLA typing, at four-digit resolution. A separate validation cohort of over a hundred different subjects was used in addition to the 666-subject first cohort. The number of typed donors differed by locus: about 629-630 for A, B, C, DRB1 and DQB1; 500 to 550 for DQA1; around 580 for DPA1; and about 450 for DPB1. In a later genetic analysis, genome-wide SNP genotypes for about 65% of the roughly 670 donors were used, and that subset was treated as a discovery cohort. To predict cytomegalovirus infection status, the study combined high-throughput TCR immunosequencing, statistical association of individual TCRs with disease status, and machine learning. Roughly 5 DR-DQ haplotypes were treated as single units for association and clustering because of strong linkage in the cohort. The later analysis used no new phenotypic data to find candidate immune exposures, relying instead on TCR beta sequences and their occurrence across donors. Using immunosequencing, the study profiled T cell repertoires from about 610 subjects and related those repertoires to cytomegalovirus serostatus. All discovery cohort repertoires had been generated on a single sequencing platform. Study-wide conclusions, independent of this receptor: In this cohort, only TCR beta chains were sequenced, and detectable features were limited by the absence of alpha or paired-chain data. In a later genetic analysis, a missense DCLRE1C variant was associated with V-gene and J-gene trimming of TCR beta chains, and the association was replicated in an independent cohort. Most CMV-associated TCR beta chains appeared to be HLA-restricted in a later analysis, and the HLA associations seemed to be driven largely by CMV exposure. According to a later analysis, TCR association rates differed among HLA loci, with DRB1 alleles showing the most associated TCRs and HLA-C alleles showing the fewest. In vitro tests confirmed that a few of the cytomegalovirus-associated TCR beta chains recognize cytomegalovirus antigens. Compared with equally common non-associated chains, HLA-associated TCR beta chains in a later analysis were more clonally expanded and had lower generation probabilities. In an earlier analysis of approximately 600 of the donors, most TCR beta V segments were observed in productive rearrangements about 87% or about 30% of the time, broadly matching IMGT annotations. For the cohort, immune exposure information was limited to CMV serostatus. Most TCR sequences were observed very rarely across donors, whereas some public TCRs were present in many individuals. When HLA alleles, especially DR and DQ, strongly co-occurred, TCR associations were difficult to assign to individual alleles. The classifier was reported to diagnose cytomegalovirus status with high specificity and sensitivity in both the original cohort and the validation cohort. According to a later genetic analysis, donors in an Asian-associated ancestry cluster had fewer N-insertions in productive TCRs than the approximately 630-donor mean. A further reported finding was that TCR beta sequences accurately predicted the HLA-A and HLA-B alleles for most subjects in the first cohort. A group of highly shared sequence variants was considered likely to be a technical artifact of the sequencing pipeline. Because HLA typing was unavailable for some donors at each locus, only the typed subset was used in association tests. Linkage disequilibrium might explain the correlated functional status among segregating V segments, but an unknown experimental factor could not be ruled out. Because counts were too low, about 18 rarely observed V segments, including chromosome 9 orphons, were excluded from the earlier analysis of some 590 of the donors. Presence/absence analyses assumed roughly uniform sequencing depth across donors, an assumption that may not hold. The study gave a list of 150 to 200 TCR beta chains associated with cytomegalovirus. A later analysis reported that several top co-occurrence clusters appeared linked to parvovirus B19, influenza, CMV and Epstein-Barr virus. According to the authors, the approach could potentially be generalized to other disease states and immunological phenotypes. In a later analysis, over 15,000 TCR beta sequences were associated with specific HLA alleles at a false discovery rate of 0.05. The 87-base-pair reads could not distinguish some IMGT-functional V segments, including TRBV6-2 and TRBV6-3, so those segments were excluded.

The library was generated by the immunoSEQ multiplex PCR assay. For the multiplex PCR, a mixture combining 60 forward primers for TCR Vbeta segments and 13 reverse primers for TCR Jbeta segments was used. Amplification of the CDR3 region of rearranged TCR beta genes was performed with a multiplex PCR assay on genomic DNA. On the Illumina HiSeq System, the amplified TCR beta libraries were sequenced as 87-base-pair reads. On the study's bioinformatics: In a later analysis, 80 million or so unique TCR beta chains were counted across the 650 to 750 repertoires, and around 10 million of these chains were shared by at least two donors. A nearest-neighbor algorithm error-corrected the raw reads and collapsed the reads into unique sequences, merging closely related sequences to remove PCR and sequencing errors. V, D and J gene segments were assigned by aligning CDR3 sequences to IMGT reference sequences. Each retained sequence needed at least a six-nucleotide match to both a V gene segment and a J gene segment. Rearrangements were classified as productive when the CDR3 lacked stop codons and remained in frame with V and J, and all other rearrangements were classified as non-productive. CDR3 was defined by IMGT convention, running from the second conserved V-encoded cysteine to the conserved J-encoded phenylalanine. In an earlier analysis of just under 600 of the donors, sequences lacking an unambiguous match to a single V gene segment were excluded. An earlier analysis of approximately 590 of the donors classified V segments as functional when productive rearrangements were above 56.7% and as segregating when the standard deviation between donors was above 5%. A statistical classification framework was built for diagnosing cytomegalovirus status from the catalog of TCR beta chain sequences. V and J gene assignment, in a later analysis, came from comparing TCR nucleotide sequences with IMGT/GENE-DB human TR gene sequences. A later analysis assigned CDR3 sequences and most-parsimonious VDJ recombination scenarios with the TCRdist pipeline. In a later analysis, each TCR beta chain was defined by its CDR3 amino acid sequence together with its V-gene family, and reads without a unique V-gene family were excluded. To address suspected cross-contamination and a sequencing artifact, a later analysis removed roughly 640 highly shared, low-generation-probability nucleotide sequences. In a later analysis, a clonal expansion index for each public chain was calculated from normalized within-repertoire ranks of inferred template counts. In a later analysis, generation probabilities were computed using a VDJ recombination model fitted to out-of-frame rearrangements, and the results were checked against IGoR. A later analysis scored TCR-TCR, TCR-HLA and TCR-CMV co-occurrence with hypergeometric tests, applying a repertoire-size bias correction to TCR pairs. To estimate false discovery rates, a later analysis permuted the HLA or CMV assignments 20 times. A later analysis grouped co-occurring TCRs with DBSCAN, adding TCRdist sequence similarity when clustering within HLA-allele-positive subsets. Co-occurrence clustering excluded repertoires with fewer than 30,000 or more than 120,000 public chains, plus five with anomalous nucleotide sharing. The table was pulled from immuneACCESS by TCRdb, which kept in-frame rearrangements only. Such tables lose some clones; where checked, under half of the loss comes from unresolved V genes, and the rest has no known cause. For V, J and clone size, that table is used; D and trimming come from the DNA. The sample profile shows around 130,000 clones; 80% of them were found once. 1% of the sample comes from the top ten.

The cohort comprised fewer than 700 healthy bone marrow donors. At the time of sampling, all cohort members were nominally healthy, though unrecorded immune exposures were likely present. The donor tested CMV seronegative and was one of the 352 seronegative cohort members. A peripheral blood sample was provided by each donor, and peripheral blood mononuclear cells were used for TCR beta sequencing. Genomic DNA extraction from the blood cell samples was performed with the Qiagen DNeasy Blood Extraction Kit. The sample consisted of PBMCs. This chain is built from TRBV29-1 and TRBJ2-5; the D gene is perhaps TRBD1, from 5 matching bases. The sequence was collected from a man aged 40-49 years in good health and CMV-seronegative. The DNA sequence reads TGCAGCGTTGCTGTCACAGGATCTAGGGAGACCCAGTACTTC. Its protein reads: CSVAVTGSRETQYF.